These 21 T cell receptor beta chains came from one sample sequenced in a study of blood T cell repertoires in COVID-19. Data came from immunoSEQ multiplex PCR; TCRdb stores just in-frame clones and leaves some out. Altogether around 200,000 clones are present, over 75% being singletons, with the ten largest covering around 12%. Sequenced input: peripheral blood. The receptors originated from a woman aged 45-60 years with acute or convalescent COVID-19.

This CDR3 reads CASSPLPQGAVNYGYTF. The CDR3 DNA is TGTGCCAGCTCACCACTCCCCCAGGGGGCGGTTAACTATGGCTACACCTTC. The chain employs TRBV18 and TRBJ1-2; 8 nucleotides line up with TRBD1. CDR1 and CDR2 from the germline V gene are KGHSH and LQKENI. This CDR3 spans 17 amino acids. Losses at the gene ends were 1 base for V and 1 base for J; bases not matched to a gene: 8.

This rearrangement joins TRBV11-2 to TRBJ2-7; D perhaps matches TRBD2 (5 bases). V was pared by 0 bases and J by 6 bases, with 21 bases between. From germline, CDR1 is SGHAT and CDR2 FQNNGV. The CDR3 is 17 residues long. This chain's CDR3 is CASSLDPSRGGAGEQYF. The DNA for the CDR3 is TGTGCCAGCAGCTTAGATCCGAGTCGAGGAGGAGCCGGCGAGCAGTACTTC.

V gene TRBV28 combines with J gene TRBJ2-1; 14 nucleotides match TRBD2. Germline CDR1 MDHEN, CDR2 SYDVKM. Trimming cost V 7 bases and J 6 bases; bases outside gene matches: 8. This CDR3 has 16 residues. CDR3 in DNA: TGTGCCAGCACCTGGACTAGCGGGAGGAATGTCAATGAGCAGTTCTTC. Translation gives CASTWTSGRNVNEQFF.

The J gene is TRBJ2-3, the V gene TRBV24-1; D is ambiguous. The CDR3 runs 14 residues. V lost 6 bases and J lost 1, with 10 bases in between. Germline values: CDR1 KGHDR, CDR2 SFDVKD. CDR3 residues: CATSRRRGTDTQYF. DNA of the CDR3: TGTGCCACCAGTAGACGTCGGGGCACAGATACGCAGTATTTT.

The V gene is TRBV25-1, the J gene TRBJ1-2; D uncertain. The CDR3 sequence is 13 residues long. Germline V lookup: CDR1 MGHDK, CDR2 SYGVNS. The ends were cut back, 6 bases at V and 8 bases at J, with 16 bases in the middle. The DNA of the CDR3 is TGTGCCAGCAGGATGATGGCAAGTAACGGCTACACCTTC. Protein product: CASRMMASNGYTF.

This clone was seen only once. V is TRBV24-1 and J is TRBJ1-2, with TRBD1 matching over 8 bases. The CDR3 contains 14 residues. After removal of 1 base from V and 5 bases from J, the junction contained 2 bases not matched to a gene. Germline lookup yields CDR1 KGHDR and CDR2 SFDVKD. The CDR3 protein is CATSDFRGRYGYTF. The CDR3, as DNA: TGTGCCACCAGTGATTTCAGGGGGCGTTATGGCTACACCTTC.

This chain joins TRBV30 and TRBJ2-1, with 7 bases lining up with TRBD2. The CDR3 contains 12 residues. Trimming removed 6 bases from V and 9 bases from J; junction bases left unmatched: 8. Germline lookup yields CDR1 GTSNPN and CDR2 SVGIG (reference sequence). The CDR3 DNA sequence: TGTGCCTGCCGGATCGGGGGGACTGAGCAGTTCTTC. Protein product: CACRIGGTEQFF.

The J gene is TRBJ1-5, the V gene TRBV19; the match to TRBD1 covers 9 bases. The CDR3 has 15 amino acids. J was trimmed by 0 bases and V by 6 bases; bases with no gene match: 3. Germline assignment: CDR1 LNHDA and CDR2 SQIVND (reference sequence). CDR3 sequence: CASSTTGGSNQPQHF. The CDR3, as DNA: TGTGCCAGTAGCACGACAGGGGGTAGCAATCAGCCCCAGCATTTT.

This clone was seen just once. The chain joins TRBV15 to TRBJ2-1; TRBD2 might be the D (5 bases). There are 14 residues in the CDR3. Germline V gene lookup returns CDR1 LNHNV and CDR2 YYDKDF (reference sequence). The V gene lost 7 bases and the J gene lost 1 base, with 11 bases spanning the gap. The CDR3 protein is CATMRVSSYNEQFF. CDR3 nucleotide sequence: TGTGCCACCATGAGGGTCTCATCCTACAATGAGCAGTTCTTC.

The V call is TRBV28, the J call TRBJ1-6, with 7 bases identical to TRBD1. J lost 6 bases, V lost 9 bases, and 8 bases had no gene match. CDR3 length: 14 residues. CDR1 is MDHEN and CDR2 is SYDVKM in the germline V gene. CDR3 in amino acids: CASCVGTANSPLHF. CDR3 DNA: TGTGCCAGTTGCGTCGGGACAGCTAATTCACCCCTCCACTTT.

The rearrangement joins TRBV11-2 to TRBJ2-1; 8 nucleotides match TRBD2. The CDR3 length is 16 residues. CDR1 is SGHAT and CDR2 is FQNNGV in the germline V gene. After removal of 4 bases from V and 2 bases from J, the junction contained 7 bases not matched to a gene. CDR3 loop: CASSSPTSATYNEQFF. CDR3 nucleotides: TGTGCCAGCAGCTCCCCGACTAGCGCAACCTACAATGAGCAGTTCTTC.

This clone came up a few times. The rearrangement links TRBV19 to TRBJ1-4; D call uncertain. The germline gives CDR1 LNHDA, CDR2 SQIVND (reference sequence). The CDR3 has 14 amino acids. V was cut by 2 bases and J by 6 bases, with 10 bases left in between. Written as DNA, the CDR3 is TGTGCCAGTAGTATAACAGCTTGGGATGAAAAACTGTTTTTT. This translates into CASSITAWDEKLFF. Supplemented by reference TRBV19 and TRBJ1-4, the full variable domain reads DGGITQSPKYLFRKEGQNVTLSCEQNLNHDAMYWYRQDPGQGLRLIYYSQIVNDFQKGDIAEGYSVSREKKESFPLTVTSAQKNPTAFYLCASSITAWDEKLFFGSGTQLSVL.

V usage is TRBV6-6 and J usage is TRBJ2-2, with D maybe TRBD1 (6 bases). The CDR3 has 14 amino acids. Trimming cost V 7 bases and J 1 base, with 10 bases left between them. The V gene's germline CDR1 is MNHNY and CDR2 SVGAGI (reference sequence). CDR3 amino acids: CASTPGQNTGELFF. The CDR3, as DNA: TGTGCCAGCACCCCGGGACAGAACACCGGGGAGCTGTTTTTT.

The chain combines TRBV4-2 with TRBJ1-2, with a tentative D call TRBD1 (6 bases). Trimming cost V 1 base and J 4 bases, with 22 bases left between them. This CDR3 has 18 residues. Germline V gene sequence: CDR1 LGHNA, CDR2 YNFKEQ. CDR3 coding DNA: TGTGCCAGCAGCCAAGCTCCCCTTACTCAGGGGCCCATCTATGGCTACACCTTC. It translates to CASSQAPLTQGPIYGYTF.

The chain joins TRBV27 to TRBJ2-1, with 14 bases aligning to TRBD2. The germline V gene has CDR1 MNHEY and CDR2 SMNVEV (reference sequence). The CDR3 runs 17 residues. V lost 6 bases and J lost 6; bases outside the gene matches: 10. Here the CDR3 reads CASSFLGLAGGGNEQFF. The CDR3 DNA reads as TGTGCCAGCAGCTTCCTAGGACTAGCGGGAGGCGGCAATGAGCAGTTCTTC.

This clone appeared once. The chain couples TRBV4-1 to TRBJ2-3, with a possible D match to TRBD2 (5 bases). The CDR3 is 16 residues long. With 3 bases removed from V and 5 bases from J, the gap between germline ends came to 18 bases. Germline V gene data show CDR1 as MGHRA and CDR2 as YSYEKL. CDR3 coding DNA: TGCGCCAGCAGCCAGGGTCAACTAGTCCCACAAGATACGCAGTATTTT. This encodes CASSQGQLVPQDTQYF.

The rearrangement links TRBV3-1 (or the pseudogene TRBV3-2) to TRBJ1-1; 9 nucleotides agree with TRBD1. Germline CDR1 is LGHDT and CDR2 is YNNKEL (reference sequence). The CDR3 consists of 20 residues. Losses at the gene ends were 3 bases for V and 2 bases for J; bases not matched to a gene: 19. CDR3 loop: CASSQKWADRGKIGNTEAFF. CDR3 in DNA: TGTGCCAGCAGCCAGAAGTGGGCTGACAGGGGGAAGATTGGTAACACTGAAGCTTTCTTT.

V usage is TRBV27 and J usage is TRBJ1-5; tentative D call: TRBD1 (5 bases). Germline CDR1 reads MNHEY; CDR2 reads SMNVEV (reference sequence). The CDR3 is made up of 20 amino acids. Deletions cut 7 bases from V and 2 bases from J, with 30 bases between. CDR3 nucleotides: TGTGCCAGCATCAATTACCCCGCCCCCAGGGAGGTATACGGCAATCAGCCCCAGCATTTT. This codes for CASINYPAPREVYGNQPQHF.

In its sample, this clone was seen a few times. This chain links TRBV2 with TRBJ2-2; 9 positions agree with TRBD2. The CDR3 has 14 amino acids. J lost 6 bases, V lost 6 bases, and 5 bases had no gene match. Germline V CDR1 and CDR2: SNHLY, FYNNEI. This chain's CDR3 is CASSPASGAGELFF. CDR3 DNA sequence: TGTGCCAGCAGCCCGGCTAGCGGGGCCGGGGAGCTGTTTTTT.

Details on this clone: Given the absence of the conserved phenylalanine or tryptophan at the CDR3 end, a read error is likely. The DNA is left out, because the CDR3 cannot be placed on it with certainty; the CDR3 is given as TCRdb lists it. This chain joins TRBV6-6 and TRBJ2-7; no DNA check was done on the table's D call, TRBD1. The CDR3 contains 12 residues when both ends are counted. The germline CDR1 and CDR2 sequences are MNHNY and SVGAGI (reference sequence). This CDR3 is CASSYYTGHIIS.

This CDR3 is CATSLGTLTDTQYF. DNA for the CDR3: TGTGCCACCAGTTTGGGCACCCTGACAGATACGCAGTATTTT. This chain links TRBV24-1 with TRBJ2-3; D gene ambiguous. V lost 6 bases, J lost 3 bases, and 12 bases lay in between. Germline V gene data show CDR1 as KGHDR and CDR2 as SFDVKD. The CDR3 runs to 14 residues.